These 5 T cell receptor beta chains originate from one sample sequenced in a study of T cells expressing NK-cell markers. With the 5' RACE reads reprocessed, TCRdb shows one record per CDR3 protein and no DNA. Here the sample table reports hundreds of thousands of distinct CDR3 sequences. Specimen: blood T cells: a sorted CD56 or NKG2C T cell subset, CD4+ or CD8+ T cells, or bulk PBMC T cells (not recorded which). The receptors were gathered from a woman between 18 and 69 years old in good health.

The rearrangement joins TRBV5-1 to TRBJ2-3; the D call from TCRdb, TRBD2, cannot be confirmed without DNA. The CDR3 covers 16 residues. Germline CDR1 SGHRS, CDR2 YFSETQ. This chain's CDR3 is CASSSQTSGITDTQYF.

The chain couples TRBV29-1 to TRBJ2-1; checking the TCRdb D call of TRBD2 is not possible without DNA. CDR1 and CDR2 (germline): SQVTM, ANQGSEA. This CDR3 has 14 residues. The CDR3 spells CSVGLADQYNWQFF.

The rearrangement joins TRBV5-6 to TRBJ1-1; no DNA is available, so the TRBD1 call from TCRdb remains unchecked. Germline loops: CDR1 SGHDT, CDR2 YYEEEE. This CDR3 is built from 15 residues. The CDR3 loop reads CASSFLDRVNTEAFF. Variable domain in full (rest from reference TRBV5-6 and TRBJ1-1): DAGVTQSPTHLIKTRGQQVTLRCSPKSGHDTVSWYQQALGQGPQFIFQYYEEEERQRGNFPDRFSGHQFPNYSSELNVNALLLGDSALYLCASSFLDRVNTEAFFGQGTRLTVV.

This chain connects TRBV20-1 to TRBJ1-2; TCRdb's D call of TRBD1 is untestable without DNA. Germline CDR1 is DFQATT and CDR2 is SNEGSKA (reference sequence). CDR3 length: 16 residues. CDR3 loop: CSARDRGDFSLYGYTF.

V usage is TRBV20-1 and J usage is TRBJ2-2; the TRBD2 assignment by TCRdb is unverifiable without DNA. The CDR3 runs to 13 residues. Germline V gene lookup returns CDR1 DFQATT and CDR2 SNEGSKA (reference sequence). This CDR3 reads CSAGRAGAGELFF.